This note documents a single T cell receptor (beta chain) sequence. This sample was taken from a study of T cells after yellow fever vaccination. This CDR3 comprises 15 residues. V was pared by 4 bases and J by 2 bases, with 12 bases between. CDR1 and CDR2 (germline): MNHNS, SASEGT. TCRdb fed the 5' RACE reads into MiXCR, producing one record per CDR3 protein. The table lists 300,000 to 350,000 distinct CDR3 sequences, approximately 4% of them singletons. The V and J genes are TRBV6-1 and TRBJ1-3; D is undetermined. This clonotype originated in a man between 18 and 29 years old who received the YFV17D yellow fever vaccine. The sequences come from PBMCs, collected 15 days after the yellow fever booster vaccination. The DNA for the CDR3 is TGTGCCAGCAGTGCGGCGGGAATGACTGGAAACACCATATATTTT. This codes for CASSAAGMTGNTIYF.